This passage covers 15 T cell receptor beta chains from one sample sequenced in a study of T cell responses to AZD1222 COVID-19 vaccine. The protocol was immunoSEQ multiplex PCR, while the TCRdb copy is restricted to in-frame clones and leaves out a portion. In the table there are some 190,000 clones, about 93% of which are singletons. The input for sequencing was peripheral blood, taken 28 days after the second AZD1222 dose. These receptors were collected from an adult who received the AZD1222 COVID-19 vaccine.

J is TRBJ2-7 and V is TRBV11-1; D could derive from TRBD1 or TRBD2 (5 bases each). The germline V gene has CDR1 SGHAT and CDR2 FQDESV (reference sequence). Trimming pared 5 bases from V and 1 base from J, leaving 15 bases between. The CDR3 contains 15 residues. For the CDR3, the DNA is TGTGCCAGCAGCAGAGGGACGGTGAGATCCTACGAGCAGTACTTC. Translated, it gives CASSRGTVRSYEQYF.

This chain links TRBV3-1 (or the pseudogene TRBV3-2) with TRBJ2-3; a possible D gene is TRBD1 (5 bases). This CDR3 has 12 residues. Germline V gene data show CDR1 as LGHDT and CDR2 as YNNKEL (reference sequence). Trimming took 5 bases from V and 3 from J, leaving 6 bases between them. DNA for the CDR3: TGTGCCAGCAGCAGGGGAACAGATACGCAGTATTTT. Residues: CASSRGTDTQYF.

CDR3 sequence reads: CAISESKGMTYEQYF. The CDR3 coding sequence is TGTGCCATCAGTGAGTCCAAGGGGATGACCTACGAGCAGTACTTC. The V call is TRBV10-3, the J call TRBJ2-7; TRBD1 is a possible D gene (5 bases). Germline CDR1 and CDR2: ENHRY and SYGVKD. This CDR3 region has 15 residues. Trimming left V 0 bases short and J 2 bases short, with 11 bases between.

This clone was observed a handful of times. CDR3 residues: CSGRQGAITGELFF. As DNA, the CDR3 is TGCAGCGGCCGACAGGGGGCAATCACCGGGGAGCTGTTTTTT. The chain links TRBV29-1 to TRBJ2-2; TRBD1 agrees at 10 bases. The trim removed 7 bases at V and 4 bases at J, leaving 6 bases unmatched. This CDR3 is built from 14 residues. Germline lookup yields CDR1 SQVTM and CDR2 ANQGSEA.

V is TRBV3-1 (or the pseudogene TRBV3-2) and J is TRBJ2-7; D gene ambiguous. V was trimmed by 1 base and J by 6 bases, leaving 7 bases between them. Germline V gene sequence: CDR1 LGHDT, CDR2 YNNKEL (reference sequence). This CDR3 comprises 12 residues. The CDR3 reads CASSQGGTEQYF. CDR3 DNA sequence: TGTGCCAGCAGCCAAGGGGGAACCGAGCAGTACTTC.

The chain joins TRBV12-3 or TRBV12-4 to TRBJ1-6; D is unresolved. There are 12 residues in the CDR3. V was shortened by 6 bases and J by 9 bases, with 9 bases between the two germline ends. DNA of the CDR3: TGTGCCAGCAGACCACCGGGTTCACCCCTCCACTTT. As protein: CASRPPGSPLHF.

This sequence joins TRBV5-4 and TRBJ1-2; no clear D. With 0 bases removed from V and 7 bases from J, the gap between germline ends came to 16 bases. The CDR3 contains 15 residues. Germline lookup yields CDR1 SGHNT and CDR2 YYREEE (reference sequence). CDR3 sequence reads: CASSLGVPLSGGYTF. The CDR3 bases are TGTGCCAGCAGCTTGGGCGTCCCCCTGTCAGGTGGCTACACCTTC.

The CDR3 reads CASSRTANTEAFF. In nucleotides, the CDR3 is TGTGCCAGCTCACGGACGGCGAACACTGAAGCTTTCTTT. The J gene is TRBJ1-1, the V gene TRBV18; D is undetermined. Germline CDR1 reads KGHSH; CDR2 reads LQKENI. The V end lost 4 bases, the J end lost 1 base, and 7 bases lay between the germline ends. The CDR3 covers 13 residues.

The gene calls are TRBV5-1 and TRBJ1-3, with D unclear. V lost 2 bases to trimming and J lost 2 bases, with 8 bases between them. CDR3 length equals 14 residues. Germline values: CDR1 SGHRS, CDR2 YFSETQ. The CDR3 reads CASSFGDTGNTIYF. As DNA, the CDR3 is TGCGCCAGCAGCTTTGGAGACACTGGAAACACCATATATTTT.

The chain has TRBV7-6 and TRBJ2-2, with 9 nucleotides matching TRBD2. V lost 2 bases and J lost 5; bases outside the gene matches: 6. The CDR3 sequence is 16 residues long. Germline assignment: CDR1 SGHVS and CDR2 FNYEAQ. CDR3 nucleotide sequence: TGTGCCAGCAGCTTACGGCTAGCGGGGACTACCGGGGAGCTGTTTTTT. Its translation is CASSLRLAGTTGELFF.

The chain is built from TRBV28 and TRBJ2-7; D perhaps matches TRBD2 (5 bases). CDR1 and CDR2 from the germline V gene are MDHEN and SYDVKM. V was cut by 3 bases and J by 5 bases, with 17 bases left in between. The CDR3 spans 15 residues. CDR3 in amino acids: CASSLSTLRGNEQYF. The CDR3 nucleotides are TGTGCCAGCAGTTTGTCCACCCTTCGGGGAAACGAGCAGTACTTC.

This clone appeared once. The V gene is TRBV5-5, the J gene TRBJ2-5, with 9 bases matching TRBD1. This CDR3 spans 17 amino acids. The ends lost 0 bases at V and 2 bases at J; junction bases unmatched: 8. CDR1 SGHKS and CDR2 YYEKEE come from the germline V gene (reference sequence). The CDR3 DNA reads as TGTGCCAGCAGCTTGGGGGGACAGGGAGGTGGACAAGAGACCCAGTACTTC. Its translation is CASSLGGQGGGQETQYF.

V gene TRBV24-1 combines with J gene TRBJ1-3; TRBD1 matches at 7 bases. This CDR3 has 13 residues. Germline lookup yields CDR1 KGHDR and CDR2 SFDVKD. The junction had 3 bases not matched to a gene; V was cut back by 4 bases and J by 7 bases. This CDR3 reads CATSERQGNTIYF. The DNA of the CDR3 is TGTGCCACCAGTGAACGACAGGGCAACACCATATATTTT.

The V and J genes are TRBV7-3 and TRBJ2-3; 9 bases are a match to TRBD2. The junction had 13 bases not matched to a gene; V was cut back by 5 bases and J by 7 bases. This CDR3 spans 16 amino acids. Germline V lookup: CDR1 SGHTA, CDR2 FQGTGA. CDR3 DNA sequence: TGTGCCAGCAGCGTCCTAGCGGGATCCCTCCCGAATACGCAGTATTTT. Translated, it gives CASSVLAGSLPNTQYF.

This chain uses TRBV19 with TRBJ2-4, with D perhaps matching TRBD1 (6 bases). V was trimmed by 10 bases and J by 5 bases, leaving 12 bases between them. Germline loops: CDR1 LNHDA, CDR2 SQIVND (reference sequence). There are 12 residues in the CDR3. Written as DNA, the CDR3 is TGTGCCACAAGGACAGAGGAAAACATTCAGTACTTC. This sequence encodes CATRTEENIQYF.